These 7 T cell receptor beta chains share one sample of origin, sequenced in a study of cytomegalovirus exposure and HLA in healthy donors. Researchers ran the PCR with 60 Vbeta and 13 Jbeta primers. Assay: immunoSEQ multiplex PCR; the TCRdb copy retains only in-frame clones and omits some. The table records under 130,000 clones, less than 75% of them present only once. The material sequenced was PBMCs. These receptors were taken from a middle-aged man in good health and CMV-seropositive.

This clone was counted a few times. At the DNA level, this CDR3 is encoded by other sequences in the same sample as well. This chain uses TRBV10-2 with TRBJ1-1; 8 positions agree with TRBD1. Unmatched junction bases numbered 2, after V lost 6 bases and J lost 5 bases. The CDR3 extends over 12 amino acids. CDR1 WSHSY and CDR2 SAAADI come from the germline V gene. Here the CDR3 DNA reads TGCGCCAGCAGGGACAGGGTGACTGAAGCTTTCTTT. Amino acids: CASRDRVTEAFF.

The chain is built from TRBV9 and TRBJ1-1; possible D gene TRBD1, 5 bases. The V gene lost 0 bases and the J gene lost 1 base, with 10 bases spanning the gap. The CDR3 runs 15 residues. Germline CDR1 reads SGDLS; CDR2 reads YYNGEE. CDR3 DNA sequence: TGTGCCAGCAGCGTAGAGGGCAGGGCGAACACTGAAGCTTTCTTT. This gives the protein CASSVEGRANTEAFF.

V usage is TRBV23-1 and J usage is TRBJ2-7; 7 bases map to TRBD1. TRBV23-1 is classed as an ORF, of uncertain function. This CDR3 is built from 13 residues. J was trimmed by 1 base and V by 6 bases; bases with no gene match: 3. The CDR3 DNA reads TGCGCCAGCAGGGGACAGAAGTCCTACGAGCAGTACGTC. It translates to CASRGQKSYEQYV.

This clone is a singleton in its sample. This rearrangement joins TRBV5-4 to TRBJ2-4; 12 nucleotides agree with TRBD1. V was pared by 4 bases and J by 2 bases, with 4 bases of the junction left unmatched. The CDR3 is made up of 16 amino acids. CDR1 and CDR2 from the germline V gene are SGHNT and YYREEE (reference sequence). CDR3 nucleotides: TGTGCCAGCAGCCCGGGACAGGGGGCTTCCAAAAACATTCAGTACTTC. Translation: CASSPGQGASKNIQYF.

This chain joins TRBV6-5 and TRBJ1-5, with 7 positions matching TRBD1. V was clipped by 6 bases and J by 6 bases; unmatched bases: 11. This CDR3 is 15 amino acids long. The germline V gene has CDR1 MNHEY and CDR2 SVGAGI. CDR3 DNA sequence: TGTGCCAGCAGGATGACAGGGAGAGCAAGTCAGCCCCAGCATTTT. Translating gives CASRMTGRASQPQHF.

This rearrangement joins TRBV9 to TRBJ2-5; perhaps TRBD2 as D (6 bases). Germline V CDR1 and CDR2: SGDLS, YYNGEE. Trimming shortened V by 0 bases and J by 2 bases, and 14 bases separated the two germline ends. CDR3 length equals 16 residues. In DNA form, the CDR3 reads TGTGCCAGCAGCGTAGACGCGGGGAAGCCACAAGAGACCCAGTACTTC. This codes for CASSVDAGKPQETQYF. The full variable domain, rest sourced from reference TRBV9 and TRBJ2-5, is DSGVTQTPKHLITATGQRVTLRCSPRSGDLSVYWYQQSLDQGLQFLIQYYNGEERAKGNILERFSAQQFPDLHSELNLSSLELGDSALYFCASSVDAGKPQETQYFGPGTRLLVL.

CDR3 in DNA: TGTGCCAGCAGCTTATCGGACGAGCAGTACTTC. Protein product: CASSLSDEQYF. The chain couples TRBV7-9 to TRBJ2-7, with D uncertain. Per germline, CDR1 SEHNR and CDR2 FQNEAQ (reference sequence). V was shortened by 2 bases and J by 5 bases, with 4 bases between the two germline ends. This CDR3 has 11 amino acids. The variable domain in full, with the rest retrieved from reference TRBV7-9 and TRBJ2-7, is DTGVSQNPRHKITKRGQNVTFRCDPISEHNRLYWYRQTLGQGPEFLTYFQNEAQLEKSRLLSDRFSAERPKGSFSTLEIQRTEQGDSAMYLCASSLSDEQYFGPGTRLTVT.